This passage covers 20 T cell receptor beta chains from one sample sequenced in a study of T cells after yellow fever vaccination. TCRdb re-derived calls from the 5' RACE reads in MiXCR, one entry per CDR3 protein. Among about 340,000 distinct CDR3 sequences listed, approximately 12% were seen once. The specimen comprised CD4+ T cells sorted from PBMCs, sampled 15 days after the yellow fever booster vaccination. These receptors were obtained from a man aged 18 to 29 who received the YFV17D yellow fever vaccine.

The gene calls are TRBV24-1 and TRBJ2-3, with D tentatively TRBD1 or TRBD2 (6 bases each). The length of the CDR3 is 16 residues. The ends were cut back, 1 base at V and 2 bases at J, with 12 bases in the middle. Germline loops: CDR1 KGHDR, CDR2 SFDVKD. The CDR3 protein is CATSDFRGLLTDTQYF. CDR3 sequence (DNA): TGTGCCACCAGTGATTTTCGGGGGCTACTCACAGATACGCAGTATTTT.

This clonotype was recorded many times. This sequence joins TRBV20-1 and TRBJ1-2, with unresolved D. The V and J ends lost 1 base and 8 bases respectively, with 11 bases between them. The germline V gene encodes CDR1 DFQATT and CDR2 SNEGSKA (reference sequence). The CDR3 loop spans 12 amino acids. CDR3 amino acids: CSARVTSGGYTF. CDR3 coding DNA: TGCAGTGCTAGAGTAACCTCGGGCGGCTACACCTTC.

The gene calls are TRBV2 and TRBJ2-3; 9 bases fit TRBD2. Germline values: CDR1 SNHLY, CDR2 FYNNEI. The V gene end was trimmed by 7 bases and the J gene end by 2 bases; junction bases not matched to a gene: 4. This CDR3 has 14 amino acids. This CDR3 reads CASKPGLATDTQYF. DNA of the CDR3: TGTGCCAGCAAACCGGGACTAGCCACAGATACGCAGTATTTT.

Only a few counts were recorded for this clonotype. The rearrangement uses TRBV12-3 or TRBV12-4 and TRBJ1-5; D unclear. V lost 6 bases to trimming and J lost 2 bases, with 8 bases between them. This CDR3 comprises 13 residues. The CDR3, as DNA: TGTGCCAGCAGGTGGGAGGGCAATCAGCCCCAGCATTTT. This sequence encodes CASRWEGNQPQHF.

The rearrangement joins TRBV18 to TRBJ2-7; D ambiguous. Trimming pared 3 bases from V and 3 bases from J, leaving 9 bases between. The CDR3 runs to 13 residues. Germline values: CDR1 KGHSH, CDR2 LQKENI. This CDR3 reads CASSPAGYYEQYV. CDR3 nucleotide sequence: TGTGCCAGCTCACCGGCAGGATACTACGAGCAGTACGTC.

The chain uses TRBV5-1 and TRBJ2-5, with 14 bases that match TRBD2. Germline lookup yields CDR1 SGHRS and CDR2 YFSETQ. This CDR3 contains 17 residues. Trimming cost V 4 bases and J 1 base; bases outside gene matches: 6. CDR3 protein: CASSPGLAGDRQETQYF. The CDR3, as DNA: TGCGCCAGCAGCCCGGGACTAGCGGGGGACCGCCAAGAGACCCAGTACTTC.

V and J are TRBV30 and TRBJ1-4, with D hard to call. Trimming pared 1 base from V and 4 bases from J, leaving 7 bases between. Looked up from germline, CDR1 is GTSNPN and CDR2 is SVGIG (reference sequence). This CDR3 has 13 amino acids. The CDR3 region is CAWSGAFNEKLFF. The CDR3 DNA is TGTGCCTGGAGTGGGGCCTTTAATGAAAAACTGTTTTTT.

The V call is TRBV9, the J call TRBJ1-5; TRBD1 agrees at 7 bases. CDR1 is SGDLS and CDR2 is YYNGEE in the germline V gene. Germline trimming cut 4 bases from V and 0 bases from J; bases unmatched to any gene: 7. CDR3 length: 16 amino acids. The chain's CDR3 is CASSPRGDSSNQPQHF. DNA for the CDR3: TGTGCCAGCAGCCCCCGAGGGGACAGTAGCAATCAGCCCCAGCATTTT.

In its sample, this clonotype was seen many times. This chain connects TRBV7-2 to TRBJ2-5, with D hard to call. V was pared by 3 bases and J by 4 bases, with 6 bases between. Germline V CDR1 and CDR2: SGHTA, FQGNSA. This CDR3 has 12 amino acids. CDR3 coding DNA: TGTGCCAGCAGCTTCGGTAGAGAGACCCAGTACTTC. It is translated as CASSFGRETQYF.

This clonotype was detected a few times. The V and J genes are TRBV7-8 and TRBJ2-5, with D perhaps assigned TRBD1 or TRBD2 (8 bases each). Deletions cut 3 bases from V and 4 bases from J, with 15 bases between. Germline V lookup: CDR1 SGHVS, CDR2 FQNEAQ. The CDR3 runs to 15 residues. Written as DNA, the CDR3 is TGTGCCAGCAGCTTGCAGGGGGCGGGAGGAGAGACCCAGTACTTC. The encoded protein is CASSLQGAGGETQYF. The full variable domain, with the rest looked up from reference TRBV7-8 and TRBJ2-5, is GAGVSQSPRYKVAKRGQDVALRCDPISGHVSLFWYQQALGQGPEFLTYFQNEAQLDKSGLPSDRFFAERPEGSVSTLKIQRTQQEDSAVYLCASSLQGAGGETQYFGPGTRLLVL.

In its sample, this clonotype was seen a few times. This chain joins TRBV7-9 and TRBJ2-1, with TRBD2 identical over 11 bases. This CDR3 contains 16 residues. Per germline, CDR1 SEHNR and CDR2 FQNEAQ (reference sequence). V shed 5 bases, J shed 5 bases, and the junction held 8 bases outside the gene matches. CDR3 loop: CASSPRGTSGDNEQFF. CDR3 in DNA: TGTGCCAGCAGCCCAAGAGGGACTAGCGGCGACAATGAGCAGTTCTTC.

This clonotype was counted at least ten times. CDR3 nucleotide sequence: TGCGCCAGCAGCCTGAGCCCAGAGGGTCGGAACACTGAAGCTTTCTTT. Protein: CASSLSPEGRNTEAFF. The V and J genes are TRBV4-3 and TRBJ1-1; D unresolved. Trimming took 4 bases from V and 1 from J, leaving 16 bases between them. Germline V gene data show CDR1 as LGHNA and CDR2 as YSLEER. The CDR3 loop spans 16 amino acids.

V and J are TRBV5-6 and TRBJ1-1, with 9 bases aligning to TRBD1. The germline CDR1 and CDR2 sequences are SGHDT and YYEEEE. This CDR3 comprises 15 residues. With V trimmed by 6 bases and J by 0 bases, 6 bases remained unmatched. CDR3 nucleotide sequence: TGTGCCAGCAAAAACAGGGGGCTCATGAACACTGAAGCTTTCTTT. Its translation: CASKNRGLMNTEAFF.

Only a few counts were recorded for this clonotype. This sequence joins TRBV9 and TRBJ2-1, with D unresolved. V lost 3 bases and J 0 bases, leaving 13 bases between the germline ends. CDR1 SGDLS and CDR2 YYNGEE come from the germline V gene. The CDR3 runs 16 residues. CDR3 bases: TGTGCCAGCAGCGCGGACCCCCGGAGCTCCTACAATGAGCAGTTCTTC. Amino acid sequence: CASSADPRSSYNEQFF.

The chain is built from TRBV4-1 and TRBJ1-3; perhaps TRBD1 as D (5 bases). Trimming took 4 bases from V and 2 from J, leaving 12 bases between them. The germline V gene encodes CDR1 MGHRA and CDR2 YSYEKL. This CDR3 is 15 amino acids long. The CDR3: CASSPLGLAGNTIYF. The CDR3 region has the DNA TGCGCCAGCAGCCCGCTGGGACTCGCTGGAAACACCATATATTTT.

This clonotype was seen a few times. The chain has TRBV9 and TRBJ2-7; no clear D. Germline CDR1 reads SGDLS; CDR2 reads YYNGEE. This CDR3 comprises 13 residues. Trimming took off 0 bases at V and 6 bases at J, with 10 bases between the two ends. Written as DNA, the CDR3 is TGTGCCAGCAGCGTAGACGTAGCCGGCGAGCAGTACGTC. Its protein product is CASSVDVAGEQYV.

The rearrangement uses TRBV25-1 and TRBJ1-2, with 9 bases that match TRBD1. V lost 2 bases and J lost 4; bases outside the gene matches: 5. The CDR3 totals 15 residues. CDR1 MGHDK and CDR2 SYGVNS come from the germline V gene. CDR3 sequence reads: CASSETGTGFYGYTF. Written as DNA, the CDR3 is TGTGCCAGCAGTGAAACCGGGACAGGGTTCTATGGCTACACCTTC.

This clonotype was counted between two and nine times. The chain joins TRBV6-6 to TRBJ2-3, with TRBD2 matching 9 bases. Trimming removed 6 bases from V and 0 bases from J; junction bases left unmatched: 16. This CDR3 contains 19 residues. Germline V CDR1 and CDR2: MNHNY, SVGAGI (reference sequence). CDR3 sequence reads: CASSPRGGSGGLSTDTQYF. CDR3 nucleotide sequence: TGTGCCAGCAGCCCCAGGGGGGGTAGCGGGGGCCTTAGCACAGATACGCAGTATTTT.

This clonotype was counted many times. The J gene is TRBJ1-3, the V gene TRBV4-1; TRBD1 is a possible D gene (5 bases). V was trimmed by 4 bases and J by 4 bases, leaving 11 bases between them. The length of the CDR3 is 14 residues. Germline V gene sequence: CDR1 MGHRA, CDR2 YSYEKL. The CDR3 spells CASSPVGVGNTIYF. CDR3 sequence (DNA): TGCGCCAGCAGCCCCGTGGGGGTGGGAAACACCATATATTTT.

The chain couples TRBV19 to TRBJ1-5; the match to TRBD1 covers 8 bases. V shed 7 bases, J shed 5 bases, and the junction held 7 bases outside the gene matches. Germline CDR1 is LNHDA and CDR2 is SQIVND (reference sequence). There are 14 residues in the CDR3. As DNA, the CDR3 is TGTGCCAGTAAGACAGGGGAAGATCATCAGCCCCAGCATTTT. Its protein is CASKTGEDHQPQHF.